The rows below give T cell receptor beta chains drawn from one sample of a study of CD8+ T cells in alopecia areata. Repertoires were generated with immunoSEQ multiplex PCR, while TCRdb's copy carries only in-frame clones and drops some. The sample lists roughly 220,000 clones, around two fifths seen once, with 0.48% in the top ten. The sequences come from CD4+ T cells sorted from blood, collected between weeks 30 and 35, from a patient treated with tofacitinib. These receptors all stem from a human donor with alopecia areata. CDR3s include the opening cysteine and the closing phenylalanine or tryptophan. A D gene is named only where the DNA matches it firmly. Some rows mark clone size as missing; the rest say once, few, many or name a class of expanded clone.

D gene | J gene | V gene | clone size | CDR3 DNA | CDR3 protein
TRBD1 | TRBJ1-2 | TRBV2 | - | TGTGCCAGCAGCGGGACAGAGCTACCCTATGGCTACACCTTC | CASSGTELPYGYTF
- | TRBJ2-6 | TRBV5-1 | few | TGCGCCAGCAGCCCGGGGGCCGATGGGGCCAACGTCCTGACTTTC | CASSPGADGANVLTF
- | TRBJ2-7 | TRBV5-1 | - | TGCGCCAGCAGCCCAATGGGTTCCCACGAGCAGTACTTC | CASSPMGSHEQYF
- | TRBJ1-2 | TRBV15 | - | TGTGCCACCAGCAGAGATGGCAGGGGCAAGTATGGCTACACCTTC | CATSRDGRGKYGYTF
TRBD1 | TRBJ1-6 | TRBV6-1 | - | TGTGCCGGACAGGGCTCCTATAATTCACCCCTCCACTTT | CAGQGSYNSPLHF
- | TRBJ1-2 | TRBV21-1 | few | TGTGCCAGCTTGAAAGGAAGGGGTGGAGACTATGGCTACACCTTC | CASLKGRGGDYGYTF
TRBD2 | TRBJ2-3 | TRBV7-2 | - | TGTGCCAGCAGTCCTCGACTAGCGGGAGTCACAGATACGCAGTATTTT | CASSPRLAGVTDTQYF
- | TRBJ1-4 | TRBV27 | - | TGTGCCAGCAGTTCCACCGCGGGGGGGCCTAATGAAAAACTGTTTTTT | CASSSTAGGPNEKLFF
- | TRBJ2-1 | TRBV25-1 | - | TGTGCCAGCAGTGGACCCGGATACAATGAGCAGTTCTTC | CASSGPGYNEQFF
TRBD1 | TRBJ1-2 | TRBV29-1 | - | TGCAGCGTCGCAGTGGGACAGGGGGTTGTGGCTGGCTACACCTTC | CSVAVGQGVVAGYTF
TRBD1 | TRBJ2-7 | TRBV9 | - | TGTGCCAGCAGCGTCTCGGACAGGTACGAGCAGTACTTC | CASSVSDRYEQYF
- | TRBJ2-7 | TRBV6-6 | - | TGTGCCAGCAGCCCCAAGTATTTC | CASSPKYF
- | TRBJ2-1 | TRBV14 | - | TGTGCCAGCAGCTGGGGGTCTTTACGTGAGCAGTTCTTC | CASSWGSLREQFF
- | TRBJ2-2 | TRBV18 | - | TGTGCCAGCTCACCAGAGAGTGTCGGGGAGCTGTTTTTT | CASSPESVGELFF
TRBD1 | TRBJ1-4 | TRBV29-1 | - | TGCAGCGGCACCGGGACAGGGTTTGAAAAACTGTTTTTT | CSGTGTGFEKLFF
- | TRBJ2-6 | TRBV18 | - | TGTGCCAGCTCACCACTGGACCACTCGCCCTCTGGGGCCAACGTCCTGACTTTC | CASSPLDHSPSGANVLTF
- | TRBJ2-1 | TRBV7-9 | - | TGTGCCAGCAGCTCACATGCCGGGACTTCGCCTGTGGAGCAGTTCTTC | CASSSHAGTSPVEQFF
- | TRBJ1-5 | TRBV30 | - | TGTGCCTGGAGTGGCCCCACACTCAATCAGCCCCAGCATTTT | CAWSGPTLNQPQHF
- | TRBJ2-3 | TRBV5-5 | few | TGTGCCAGCAGCTTTACGACTGCCAAGTGGTATTTT | CASSFTTAKWYF
- | TRBJ2-7 | TRBV25-1 | once | TGTGCCAGCGGGGCCTCCCCGCCCTACGAGCAGTACTTC | CASGASPPYEQYF
TRBD2 | TRBJ2-3 | TRBV7-6 | many | TGTGCCAGCAGTCGGAGCGGGGGGGCAACAGATACGCAGTATTTT | CASSRSGGATDTQYF
- | TRBJ2-2 | TRBV30 | once | TGTGCCTGGAGTGTACAACTTTTCAACACCGGGGAGCTGTTTTTT | CAWSVQLFNTGELFF
- | TRBJ2-7 | TRBV6-6 | - | TGTGCCAGCAGTTACCGTGGGTCCTACGAGCAGTACTTC | CASSYRGSYEQYF
- | TRBJ1-2 | TRBV29-1 | - | TGCAGCGTTGATGGATCCTATTCTAACTATGGCTACACCTTC | CSVDGSYSNYGYTF
- | TRBJ1-1 | TRBV30 | - | TGTGCCTGGAGGTCAACAGTGAACACTGAAGCTTTCTTT | CAWRSTVNTEAFF
TRBD1 | TRBJ2-5 | TRBV5-4 | - | TGTGCCAGCAGCGCGGATCCAGGGGGCTCGGAGACCCAGTACTTC | CASSADPGGSETQYF
TRBD2 | TRBJ2-2 | TRBV4-1 | - | TGCGCCAGCAGCCAAGGGAGGGGGACTAGACCAACCGGGGAGCTGTTTTTT | CASSQGRGTRPTGELFF
- | TRBJ1-2 | TRBV5-1 | - | TGCGCCAGCAGCTTGGCCCCTGAGGGTGGCTACACCTTC | CASSLAPEGGYTF
TRBD1 | TRBJ1-1 | TRBV6-5 | few | TGTGCCAGCAGCCGACAGGGAGGGGACACTGAAGCTTTCTTT | CASSRQGGDTEAFF
TRBD1 | TRBJ2-1 | TRBV7-7 | - | TGTGCCAGCAGCCACAGGGGGCTCGGGAATGAGCAGTTCTTC | CASSHRGLGNEQFF
TRBD1 | TRBJ2-7 | TRBV5-6 | - | TGTGCCAGCAGCCGGGGACAGGGGTCCTACGAGCAGTACTTC | CASSRGQGSYEQYF
- | TRBJ1-2 | TRBV9 | once | TGTGCCAGCAGCGACCCTCTGGGACGAGGGGCTGGCTACACCTTC | CASSDPLGRGAGYTF
TRBD2 | TRBJ2-7 | TRBV30 | few | TGTGCCTGGAGTCCCACCTCGGGGGGGACCTACGAGCAGTACTTC | CAWSPTSGGTYEQYF
TRBD2 | TRBJ2-1 | TRBV19 | few | TGTGCCAGTAAAAGGAGTACTAGCGGGAGCAGCGTCAATGAGCAGTTCTTC | CASKRSTSGSSVNEQFF
TRBD1 | TRBJ2-7 | TRBV7-2 | few | TGTGCCAGCAGCTTGGGACAGGGGGCGGACGAGCAGTACTTC | CASSLGQGADEQYF
- | TRBJ2-2 | TRBV4-2 | few | TGTGCCAGCAGCCAAGTGGCCACTTGGAACACCGGGGAGCTGTTTTTT | CASSQVATWNTGELFF
TRBD1 | TRBJ1-3 | TRBV30 | once | TGTGCCTCCGCCCGACAGGGGGGAAACACCATATATTTT | CASARQGGNTIYF
- | TRBJ1-2 | TRBV27 | - | TGTGCCAGCAGTTTATTTAGGGACACAGGCTACACCTTC | CASSLFRDTGYTF
- | TRBJ1-4 | TRBV27 | few | TGTGCCAGCAGTTTATACAGGGTGCCTGAGGAAAAACTGTTTTTT | CASSLYRVPEEKLFF
TRBD1 | TRBJ2-6 | TRBV4-2 | few | TGTGCCAGCAGCCAGAGGACAGGGAGAAATGGGGCCAACGTCCTGACTTTC | CASSQRTGRNGANVLTF
- | TRBJ2-1 | TRBV9 | - | TGTGCCAGCAGCGGGGGACTTTACAATGAGCAGTTCTTC | CASSGGLYNEQFF
TRBD1 | TRBJ1-5 | TRBV5-6 | few | TGTGCCAGCAGCTTGGCCTCGGTAAGGGGGCGCGTAAGGAATCAGCCCCAGCATTTT | CASSLASVRGRVRNQPQHF
- | TRBJ2-3 | TRBV2 | - | TGTGCCAGCAGTGAACTCGGAGATACGCAGTATTTT | CASSELGDTQYF
- | TRBJ1-5 | TRBV6-5 | once | TGTGCCAGCAGCCCCGTGGGGGAAGGGGGTCAGCCCCAGCATTTT | CASSPVGEGGQPQHF
TRBD2 | TRBJ2-1 | TRBV6-1 | - | TGTGCCAGTGTAGCGGGGGGGCTAGTTAATGAGCAGTTCTTC | CASVAGGLVNEQFF
- | TRBJ2-6 | TRBV9 | - | TGTGCCAGCAGCGGAGGCTTTGGGGAAATTGGGGCCAACGTCCTGACTTTC | CASSGGFGEIGANVLTF
- | TRBJ1-4 | TRBV10-3 | - | TGTGCCATATCTCGGGAAGCAAATGAAAAACTGTTTTTT | CAISREANEKLFF
TRBD1 | TRBJ2-7 | TRBV5-1 | - | TGCGCCAGCAGCCGGGACAGGGATACCTACGAGCAGTACTTC | CASSRDRDTYEQYF
TRBD1 | TRBJ2-6 | TRBV30 | few | TGTGCCTTAACTTTCGGACAGGGGGCTGGGGCCAACGTCCTGACTTTC | CALTFGQGAGANVLTF
TRBD1 | TRBJ2-2 | TRBV19 | few | TGTGCCAGTAGCCTTGACAGGGCCACCGGGGAGCTGTTTTTT | CASSLDRATGELFF
- | TRBJ1-2 | TRBV15 | - | TGTGCCACCAGCGGCGAGGCAGGGTTTGGCTACACCTTC | CATSGEAGFGYTF
- | TRBJ1-6 | TRBV5-1 | - | TGCGCCAGCAGCCTGGATGTCTCCTATAATTCACCCCTCCACTTT | CASSLDVSYNSPLHF
- | TRBJ1-2 | TRBV5-6 | - | TGTGCCAGCAGCTTGGCCGGCTGGGATTGGGATGGCTACACCTTC | CASSLAGWDWDGYTF
- | TRBJ2-3 | TRBV20-1 | - | TGCAGTGCTACCGGGGTAGATACGCAGTATTTT | CSATGVDTQYF